The next 7 T cell receptor beta chains were all read from a single sample in a study of cytomegalovirus exposure and HLA in healthy donors (dated by TCRdb to between 2016 and 2019). Receptors were amplified or captured by the immunoSEQ multiplex PCR assay. The table was pulled from immuneACCESS by TCRdb, which kept in-frame rearrangements only. Such tables lose some clones; where checked, under half of the loss comes from unresolved V genes, and the rest has no known cause. Here the sample has around 400,000 clones; roughly 85% occur a single time. Clones ranked in the top ten supply roughly 0.75% of the sample. The specimen sequenced was PBMCs. Receptor source: a woman between 18 and 29 years old in good health and CMV-seronegative.

The chain links TRBV5-1 to TRBJ1-4; D remains ambiguous. The CDR3 covers 15 residues. Trimming took off 1 base at V and 0 bases at J, with 7 bases between the two ends. Germline assignment: CDR1 SGHRS and CDR2 YFSETQ. As DNA, the CDR3 is TGCGCCAGCAGCTTGACAGCTGCAACTAATGAAAAACTGTTTTTT. As protein: CASSLTAATNEKLFF.

This sequence joins TRBV30 and TRBJ2-1; 8 bases agree with TRBD2. Trimming took 3 bases from V and 2 from J; bases not matched to a gene: 12. The CDR3 has 17 residues. The germline CDR1 and CDR2 sequences are GTSNPN and SVGIG (reference sequence). The DNA of the CDR3 is TGTGCCTGGAGGGCCAGCGGGAGAAGTTCGCCCTACAATGAGCAGTTCTTC. Amino acid sequence: CAWRASGRSSPYNEQFF.

This clone was observed a single time. The chain has TRBV28 and TRBJ1-5; D ambiguous. Trimming removed 8 bases at V and 7 bases at J, with 21 bases between. CDR1 MDHEN and CDR2 SYDVKM come from the germline V gene. The CDR3 loop spans 15 amino acids. CDR3: CASAYPGVENQPQHF. CDR3 nucleotide sequence: TGTGCCAGCGCCTACCCCGGGGTCGAGAACCAGCCCCAGCATTTT. The whole variable domain, remainder taken from reference TRBV28 and TRBJ1-5, is DVKVTQSSRYLVKRTGEKVFLECVQDMDHENMFWYRQDPGLGLRLIYFSYDVKMKEKGDIPEGYSVSREKKERFSLILESASTNQTSMYLCASAYPGVENQPQHFGDGTRLSIL.

The sample holds one count of this clone. This chain joins TRBV6-5 and TRBJ2-7; a weak D match, TRBD1 (6 bases). Trimming left V 2 bases short and J 4 bases short, with 9 bases between. The CDR3 runs to 13 residues. Germline assignment: CDR1 MNHEY and CDR2 SVGAGI. The chain's CDR3 is CASSYGQQYEQYF. In DNA, the CDR3 is TGTGCCAGCAGTTACGGACAGCAGTACGAGCAGTACTTC.

The chain carries TRBV6-6 and TRBJ2-1, with TRBD2 matching 10 bases. Trimming at V came to 9 bases and at J to 4 bases, leaving 9 bases not matched to a gene. Germline CDR1 and CDR2: MNHNY and SVGAGI (reference sequence). CDR3 length: 15 residues. CDR3 protein: CASRSGTSAYNEQFF. For the CDR3, the DNA is TGTGCCAGTAGATCCGGGACTAGCGCATACAATGAGCAGTTCTTC.

The rearrangement joins TRBV4-1 to TRBJ1-2; maybe TRBD1 (5 bases). The V end lost 3 bases, the J end lost 7 bases, and 15 bases lay between the germline ends. Germline assignment: CDR1 MGHRA and CDR2 YSYEKL. CDR3 length equals 14 residues. CDR3 DNA: TGCGCCAGCAGCCACGGAAACCTGGGGGGTGGCTACACCTTC. This translates into CASSHGNLGGGYTF.

The rearrangement links TRBV7-2 to TRBJ2-7; 8 bases are shared with TRBD2. From germline, CDR1 is SGHTA and CDR2 FQGNSA. The CDR3 has 15 residues. The V gene end was trimmed by 1 base and the J gene end by 4 bases; junction bases not matched to a gene: 6. CDR3: CASSLGSGSLYEQYF. CDR3 nucleotides: TGTGCCAGCAGCTTAGGAAGCGGGAGTCTATACGAGCAGTACTTC. The variable domain in full, completed from reference TRBV7-2 and TRBJ2-7, reads GAGVSQSPSNKVTEKGKDVELRCDPISGHTALYWYRQSLGQGLEFLIYFQGNSAPDKSGLPSDRFSAERTGGSVSTLTIQRTQQEDSAVYLCASSLGSGSLYEQYFGPGTRLTVT.